This T cell receptor (beta chain) appears in the sequencing data of a study of CD4+ T cells in melanoma. Study-wide results and limits: A reported correlation linked neoantigen-specific CD4+ T cells to CD8+, macrophage and B cell function. Neoantigen-specific CD4+ T cells in melanoma reportedly had diverse differentiation states.

Produced via immunoSEQ multiplex PCR; TCRdb's table is partial and in-frame only. The sample has fewer than 150,000 clones, 85% to 95% seen once. With regard to this clone: The antigen is unknown.

The V and J ends lost 7 bases and 5 bases respectively, with 14 bases between them. Germline V lookup: CDR1 MNHNS, CDR2 SASEGT. The CDR3 covers 14 residues. The receptor's source is a human donor with melanoma. The rearrangement links TRBV6-1 to TRBJ2-2; D possibly corresponds to TRBD2 (6 bases). This chain's CDR3 is CASMRLVGTGELFF. CDR3 DNA: TGTGCCAGCATGAGACTAGTAGGGACCGGGGAGCTGTTTTTT.